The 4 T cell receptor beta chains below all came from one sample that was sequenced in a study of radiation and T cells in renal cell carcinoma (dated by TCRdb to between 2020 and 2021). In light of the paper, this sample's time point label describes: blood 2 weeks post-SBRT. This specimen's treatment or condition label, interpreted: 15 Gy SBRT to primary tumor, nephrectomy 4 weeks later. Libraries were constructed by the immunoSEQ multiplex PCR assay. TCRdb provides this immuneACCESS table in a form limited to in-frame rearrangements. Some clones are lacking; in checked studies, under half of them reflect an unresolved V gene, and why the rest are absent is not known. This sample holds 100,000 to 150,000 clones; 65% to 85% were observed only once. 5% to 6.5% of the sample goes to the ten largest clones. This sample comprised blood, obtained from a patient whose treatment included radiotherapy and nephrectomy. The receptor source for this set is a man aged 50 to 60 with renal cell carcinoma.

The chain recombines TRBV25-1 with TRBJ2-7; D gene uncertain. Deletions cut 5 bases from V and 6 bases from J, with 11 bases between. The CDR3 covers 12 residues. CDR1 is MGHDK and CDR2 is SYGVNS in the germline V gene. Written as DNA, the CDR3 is TGTGCCAGCAGTCCATCCACCCTCGAGCAGTACTTC. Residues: CASSPSTLEQYF.

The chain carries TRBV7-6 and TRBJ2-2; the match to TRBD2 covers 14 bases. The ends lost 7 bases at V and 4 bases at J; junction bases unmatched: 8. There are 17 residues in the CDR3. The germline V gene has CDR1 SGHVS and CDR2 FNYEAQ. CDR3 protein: CASTRLAGGVGTGELFF. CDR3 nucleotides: TGTGCCAGCACCCGACTAGCGGGAGGGGTGGGCACCGGGGAGCTGTTTTTT.

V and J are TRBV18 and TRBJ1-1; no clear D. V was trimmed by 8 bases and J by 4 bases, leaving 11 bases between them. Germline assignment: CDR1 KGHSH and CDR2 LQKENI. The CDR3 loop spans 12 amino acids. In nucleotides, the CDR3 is TGTGCCAGCGCGAACCAGGCCACTGAAGCTTTCTTT. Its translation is CASANQATEAFF.

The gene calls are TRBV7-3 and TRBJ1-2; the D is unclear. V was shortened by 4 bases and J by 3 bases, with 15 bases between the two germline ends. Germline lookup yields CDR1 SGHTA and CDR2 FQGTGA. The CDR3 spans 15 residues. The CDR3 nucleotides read TGTGCCAGCAGCTCAGCCGCCCCCCGATACTATGGCTACACCTTC. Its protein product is CASSSAAPRYYGYTF.